Reported below is one T cell receptor (beta chain). Its antigen is not known. The method was immunoSEQ multiplex PCR; TCRdb's version includes in-frame clones alone and lacks a portion of them. The table records over 50,000 clones, roughly 80% of them present only once. This specimen belongs to a study of T cell clones after liver transplantation. Study-wide findings and caveats: Migration into the graft, not deletion, may explain lost graft donor-reactive T cells.

There are 18 residues in the CDR3. V dropped 2 bases and J dropped 0; count of bases not matched to a gene: 8. CDR1 is MGHRA, CDR2 YSYEKL, per germline. The sequencing used CD4+ T cells from blood, collected before liver transplant. This rearrangement joins TRBV4-1 to TRBJ2-3; 10 bases fit TRBD2. This receptor was taken from a human donor who received a liver transplant. The CDR3 sequence is CASSQTSFSGGSTDTQYF. The CDR3 bases are TGCGCCAGCAGCCAAACCTCTTTTAGCGGGGGGAGCACAGATACGCAGTATTTT.